Listed below are T cell receptor beta chains from one sample, sequenced in a study of blood T cell repertoires in COVID-19. Data came from immunoSEQ multiplex PCR; TCRdb stores just in-frame clones and leaves some out. The table records about 40,000 clones, 80% to 90% of them present only once. The sample comprised peripheral blood. These receptors were taken from a woman aged 70-85 years with acute or convalescent COVID-19. Both conserved end residues are part of each CDR3. Each record gives: V gene, clone size, J gene, D gene, CDR3 protein, CDR3 DNA. The D gene is left open where the match is weak. Expanded clones are given a class, and other clones once, few, many or no size at all.

TRBV10-2	NA	TRBJ1-6	NA	CASSDGGTYNSPLHF	TGCGCCAGCAGTGATGGCGGCACGTATAATTCACCCCTCCACTTT
TRBV11-2	NA	TRBJ2-1	TRBD1	CASSLPGQGANEQFF	TGTGCCAGCAGCTTACCGGGACAGGGGGCCAATGAGCAGTTCTTC
TRBV7-2	NA	TRBJ1-3	NA	CASSLARLEGNTIYF	TGTGCCAGCAGCTTAGCGCGCCTTGAAGGAAACACCATATATTTT
TRBV27	NA	TRBJ2-1	TRBD2	CASSPTSGGTSSYNEQFF	TGTGCCAGCAGTCCGACTAGCGGGGGTACCAGCTCCTACAATGAGCAGTTCTTC
TRBV20-1	NA	TRBJ1-1	NA	CSAIHIEAFF	TGCAGTGCTATTCACATTGAAGCTTTCTTT
TRBV10-3	NA	TRBJ2-1	NA	CAITRGFPPDNEQFF	TGTGCCATCACAAGAGGGTTCCCTCCCGACAATGAGCAGTTCTTC
TRBV3-1/TRBV3-2	NA	TRBJ2-3	NA	CASSPEARSTDTQYF	TGTGCCAGCAGCCCGGAAGCCAGGAGCACAGATACGCAGTATTTT
TRBV24-1	NA	TRBJ1-1	NA	CATSDLTGMPFF	TGTGCCACCAGTGATTTGACCGGGATGCCTTTCTTT
TRBV12-5	NA	TRBJ2-5	TRBD2	CASGLASGGAETQYF	TGTGCTAGTGGTTTGGCGAGCGGGGGGGCGGAGACCCAGTACTTC
TRBV5-1	NA	TRBJ2-5	TRBD1	CASSLALDRAETQYF	TGCGCCAGCAGCTTGGCCTTGGACAGGGCAGAGACCCAGTACTTC
TRBV2	NA	TRBJ2-5	TRBD1	CASSAWTGDQETQYF	TGTGCCAGCAGTGCTTGGACAGGGGACCAAGAGACCCAGTACTTC
TRBV7-8	NA	TRBJ1-3	NA	CASSQTRARNTIYF	TGTGCCAGCAGCCAGACCAGGGCGAGAAACACCATATATTTT
TRBV6-5	NA	TRBJ1-5	TRBD1	CASRTPTGGRQPQHF	TGTGCCAGCAGGACCCCGACAGGGGGGCGTCAGCCCCAGCATTTT
TRBV4-1	NA	TRBJ2-1	TRBD1	CASSQDGVLRTGLYNEQFF	TGCGCCAGCAGCCAAGACGGAGTATTAAGGACAGGGCTCTACAATGAGCAGTTCTTC
TRBV14	NA	TRBJ1-1	TRBD1	CASRDRGNTEAFF	TGTGCCAGCCGCGACAGGGGGAACACTGAAGCTTTCTTT
TRBV24-1	NA	TRBJ1-2	TRBD1	CATSDSDRGGYGYTF	TGTGCCACCAGTGATAGTGACAGGGGCGGCTATGGCTACACCTTC
TRBV7-2	NA	TRBJ1-5	NA	CASSWQYSNQPQHF	TGTGCCAGCAGTTGGCAGTATAGCAATCAGCCCCAGCATTTT
TRBV12-5	NA	TRBJ2-3	NA	CASGPGLDTQYF	TGTGCTAGTGGTCCTGGACTGGATACGCAGTATTTT
TRBV6-5	NA	TRBJ2-5	TRBD2	CASSYVAGGRETQYF	TGTGCCAGCAGTTACGTGGCGGGGGGCCGGGAGACCCAGTACTTC
TRBV6-2/TRBV6-3	NA	TRBJ2-3	TRBD2	CASSSGLAVDTQYF	TGTGCCAGCAGTTCGGGACTAGCGGTAGATACGCAGTATTTT
TRBV5-1	NA	TRBJ1-1	NA	CASSAQPGDTEAFF	TGCGCCAGCAGCGCACAGCCCGGCGACACTGAAGCTTTCTTT
TRBV6-1	few	TRBJ1-2	NA	CASSELGRGNYGYTF	TGTGCCAGCAGTGAACTGGGCAGGGGAAACTATGGCTACACCTTC
TRBV19	NA	TRBJ2-1	TRBD2	CASSSGLAINEQFF	TGTGCCAGTAGTTCTGGACTAGCGATAAATGAGCAGTTCTTC
TRBV2	NA	TRBJ2-5	NA	CASIPGASGETQYF	TGTGCCAGCATCCCTGGCGCATCGGGAGAGACCCAGTACTTC
TRBV25-1	NA	TRBJ1-4	NA	CASSPYRATNEKLFF	TGTGCCAGCAGTCCCTACAGGGCAACTAATGAAAAACTGTTTTTT
TRBV20-1	NA	TRBJ2-1	TRBD2	CSASAEIFGGTEQFF	TGCAGTGCCAGTGCCGAGATATTCGGGGGGACTGAGCAGTTCTTC
TRBV19	NA	TRBJ1-3	NA	CASMLGWQGLNTIYF	TGTGCCAGTATGTTAGGATGGCAGGGTCTAAACACCATATATTTT
TRBV12-3/TRBV12-4	NA	TRBJ1-2	NA	CASSLRPGDGYTF	TGTGCCAGCAGTTTACGGCCGGGTGATGGCTACACCTTC
TRBV27	NA	TRBJ2-5	NA	CASSLREGMETQYF	TGTGCCAGCAGTTTGAGGGAAGGAATGGAGACCCAGTACTTC
TRBV18	NA	TRBJ1-4	TRBD1	CASSPRQGDVEKLFF	TGTGCCAGCTCACCGAGACAGGGGGATGTTGAAAAACTGTTTTTT
TRBV24-1	NA	TRBJ1-2	NA	CATSDADRPNYGYTF	TGTGCCACCAGTGATGCCGACAGACCCAACTATGGCTACACCTTC
TRBV25-1	NA	TRBJ2-1	NA	CASSDLVRTHDEQFF	TGTGCCAGCAGTGACCTCGTTCGTACTCATGATGAGCAGTTCTTC
TRBV4-3	NA	TRBJ2-1	NA	CASSHLNREQFF	TGCGCCAGCAGCCACCTTAACAGGGAGCAGTTCTTC
TRBV6-2/TRBV6-3	few	TRBJ1-1	TRBD1	CASSLTGLAAEAFF	TGTGCCAGCAGTTTGACAGGGCTTGCCGCTGAAGCTTTCTTT
TRBV6-4	NA	TRBJ2-3	TRBD2	CASSASGGAADTQYF	TGTGCCAGCAGTGCTAGCGGGGGGGCCGCAGATACGCAGTATTTT
TRBV10-3	once	TRBJ2-3	TRBD2	CAISELSGVGTDTQYF	TGTGCCATCAGTGAGTTAAGCGGGGTGGGAACAGATACGCAGTATTTT
TRBV6-6	NA	TRBJ1-1	TRBD1	CASTGDSNEAFF	TGTGCCAGCACCGGGGACAGTAATGAAGCTTTCTTT
TRBV5-1	NA	TRBJ2-1	TRBD2	CASSLIQREQGEQFF	TGCGCCAGCAGCTTGATTCAGCGGGAGCAGGGTGAGCAGTTCTTC
TRBV10-3	NA	TRBJ2-3	TRBD2	CASRTSGGHNTDTQYF	TGTGCCAGTAGGACTAGCGGGGGGCACAACACAGATACGCAGTATTTT
TRBV7-2	NA	TRBJ2-4	NA	CASSSSNIQYF	TGTGCCAGCAGCTCGTCAAACATTCAGTACTTC
TRBV7-6	NA	TRBJ1-1	NA	CASSKGVNTEAFF	TGTGCCAGCAGCAAGGGGGTGAACACTGAAGCTTTCTTT
TRBV19	NA	TRBJ1-5	NA	CASSKEGGRAGNQPQHF	TGTGCCAGTAGCAAGGAGGGCGGCAGGGCGGGCAATCAGCCCCAGCATTTT
TRBV6-1	NA	TRBJ2-3	NA	CASSEPGSLTDTQYF	TGTGCCAGCAGTGAACCGGGATCCCTCACAGATACGCAGTATTTT
TRBV12-5	NA	TRBJ2-5	TRBD2	CASGFSGLAGTQETQYF	TGTGCTAGTGGTTTCTCTGGACTAGCGGGAACTCAAGAGACCCAGTACTTC
TRBV7-2	NA	TRBJ2-5	NA	CASSFGGGLGEETQYF	TGTGCCAGCAGCTTTGGGGGCGGGCTTGGGGAGGAGACCCAGTACTTC
TRBV11-2	NA	TRBJ1-1	NA	CASSPGQNTEAFF	TGTGCCAGCAGCCCCGGACAGAACACTGAAGCTTTCTTT
TRBV14	once	TRBJ2-1	TRBD2	CASSQATSGANEQFF	TGTGCCAGCAGCCAAGCGACTAGCGGGGCGAATGAGCAGTTCTTC
TRBV10-2	NA	TRBJ1-5	TRBD1	CASSAGQEVLPQHF	TGCGCCAGCAGTGCTGGACAGGAAGTGCTGCCCCAGCATTTT
TRBV6-6	NA	TRBJ1-6	NA	CASRPDLEGNSPLHF	TGTGCCAGCAGACCAGACCTAGAGGGTAATTCACCCCTCCACTTT
TRBV6-6	NA	TRBJ1-2	NA	CASSFDSLYGYTF	TGTGCCAGCAGTTTCGACAGTCTCTATGGCTACACCTTC
TRBV12-3/TRBV12-4	few	TRBJ2-5	NA	CASRLTGRETQYF	TGTGCCAGCAGATTGACAGGTAGAGAGACCCAGTACTTC
TRBV27	NA	TRBJ2-2	NA	CASRRRGNGELFF	TGTGCCAGCCGCCGAAGGGGGAACGGGGAGCTGTTTTTT
TRBV7-6	NA	TRBJ2-1	TRBD2	CASSQTSGRTNEQFF	TGTGCCAGCAGCCAGACTAGCGGGAGGACCAATGAGCAGTTCTTC
TRBV3-1/TRBV3-2	NA	TRBJ2-3	NA	CASSQETTGNTDTQYF	TGTGCCAGCAGCCAAGAAACGACAGGTAACACAGATACGCAGTATTTT
TRBV5-1	NA	TRBJ1-1	NA	CASSLAGVIGTEAFF	TGCGCCAGCAGCTTGGCCGGGGTAATCGGGACTGAAGCTTTCTTT
TRBV27	NA	TRBJ1-1	NA	CASSSRGTEAFF	TGTGCCAGCAGTAGCCGGGGGACTGAAGCTTTCTTT
TRBV7-2	NA	TRBJ2-3	TRBD1	CASSSLYRGTDTQYF	TGTGCCAGCAGCTCTTTATACAGGGGTACAGATACGCAGTATTTT
TRBV5-5	NA	TRBJ1-1	NA	CASSLSQGDTEAFF	TGTGCCAGCAGCTTGTCACAGGGCGACACTGAAGCTTTCTTT